This T cell receptor (beta chain) was recovered during a study of shared clonotypes between healthy human individuals. Findings and limits, study-wide: The study's rarefaction showed incomplete sorted-subset sequencing despite large depth. Genetic and exposure-history diversity was limited by the few donors.

Some clones are missing from TCRdb's copy, which holds only in-frame ones; the method was immunoSEQ multiplex PCR. The sample shows some 2,000,000 clones, almost 96% of them seen only once. CD4+ cell separation produced CD45RA+ naive and CD45RA-negative memory subsets. This clone has just one count. Its cognate antigen is unknown. V was clipped by 2 bases and J by 3 bases; unmatched bases: 7. The germline V gene has CDR1 SGHRS and CDR2 YFSETQ. The length of the CDR3 is 15 residues. V usage is TRBV5-1 and J usage is TRBJ2-7; 8 nucleotides align to TRBD1. Sequenced sample: naive CD4+ T cells sorted from blood. Subset indicated: CD45RA+ positively selected. This TCR derives from a man between 18 and 35 years old in good health. The CDR3 nucleotides are TGCGCCAGCAGCTTTTGGCAGGGGGCTGACTACGAGCAGTACTTC. Translating it yields CASSFWQGADYEQYF. The variable domain in full, with the rest retrieved from reference TRBV5-1 and TRBJ2-7, is KAGVTQTPRYLIKTRGQQVTLSCSPISGHRSVSWYQQTPGQGLQFLFEYFSETQRNKGNFPGRFSGRQFSNSRSEMNVSTLELGDSALYLCASSFWQGADYEQYFGPGTRLTVT.